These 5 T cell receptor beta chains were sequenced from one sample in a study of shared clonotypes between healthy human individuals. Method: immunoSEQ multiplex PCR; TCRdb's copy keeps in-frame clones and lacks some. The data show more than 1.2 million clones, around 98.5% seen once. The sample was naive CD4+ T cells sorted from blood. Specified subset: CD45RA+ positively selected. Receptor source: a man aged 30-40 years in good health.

CDR3 loop: CASSYWTGTRGRAFF. The CDR3 coding sequence is TGTGCCAGCAGTTACTGGACCGGGACACGAGGGCGAGCTTTCTTT. The chain couples TRBV6-5 to TRBJ1-1, with a tentative D call TRBD1 (6 bases). Germline V lookup: CDR1 MNHEY, CDR2 SVGAGI. The V gene lost 1 base and the J gene lost 10 bases, with 19 bases spanning the gap. This CDR3 spans 15 amino acids.

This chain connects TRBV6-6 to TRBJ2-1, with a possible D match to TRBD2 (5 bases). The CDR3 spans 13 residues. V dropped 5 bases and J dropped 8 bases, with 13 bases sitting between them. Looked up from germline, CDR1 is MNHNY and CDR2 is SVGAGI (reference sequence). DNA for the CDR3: TGTGCCAGCAGTCCCCGACTATTTCATGAGCAGTTCTTC. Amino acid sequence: CASSPRLFHEQFF.

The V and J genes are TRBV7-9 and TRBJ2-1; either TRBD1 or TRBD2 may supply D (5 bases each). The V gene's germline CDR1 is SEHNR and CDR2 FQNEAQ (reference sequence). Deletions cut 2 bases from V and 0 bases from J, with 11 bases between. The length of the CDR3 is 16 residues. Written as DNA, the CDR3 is TGTGCCAGCAGCTTAAGGTGGGACCACTCCTACAATGAGCAGTTCTTC. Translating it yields CASSLRWDHSYNEQFF. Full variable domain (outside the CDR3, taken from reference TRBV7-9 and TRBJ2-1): DTGVSQNPRHKITKRGQNVTFRCDPISEHNRLYWYRQTLGQGPEFLTYFQNEAQLEKSRLLSDRFSAERPKGSFSTLEIQRTEQGDSAMYLCASSLRWDHSYNEQFFGPGTRLTVL.

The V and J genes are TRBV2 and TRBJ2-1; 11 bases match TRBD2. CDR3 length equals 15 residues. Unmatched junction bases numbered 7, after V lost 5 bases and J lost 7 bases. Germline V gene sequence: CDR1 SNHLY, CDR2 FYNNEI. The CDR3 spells CASSKLAGDGNEQFF. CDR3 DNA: TGTGCCAGCAGTAAACTAGCGGGAGATGGAAATGAGCAGTTCTTC.

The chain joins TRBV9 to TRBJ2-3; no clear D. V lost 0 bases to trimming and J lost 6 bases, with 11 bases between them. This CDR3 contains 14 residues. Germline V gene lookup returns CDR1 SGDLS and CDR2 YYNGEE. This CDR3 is CASSVGTNHDTQYF. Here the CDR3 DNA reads TGTGCCAGCAGCGTAGGGACGAATCATGATACGCAGTATTTT.